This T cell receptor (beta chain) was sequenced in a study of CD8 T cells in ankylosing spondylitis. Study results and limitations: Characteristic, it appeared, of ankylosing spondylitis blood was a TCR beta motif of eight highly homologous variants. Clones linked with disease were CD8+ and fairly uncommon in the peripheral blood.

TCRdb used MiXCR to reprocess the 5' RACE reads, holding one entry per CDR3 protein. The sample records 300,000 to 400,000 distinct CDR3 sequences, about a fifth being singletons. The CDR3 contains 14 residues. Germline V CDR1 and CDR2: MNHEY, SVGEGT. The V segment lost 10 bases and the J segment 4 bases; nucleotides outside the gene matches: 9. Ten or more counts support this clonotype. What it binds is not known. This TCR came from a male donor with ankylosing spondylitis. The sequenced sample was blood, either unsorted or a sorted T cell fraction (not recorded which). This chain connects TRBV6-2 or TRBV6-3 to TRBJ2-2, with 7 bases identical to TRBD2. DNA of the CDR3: TGTGCCACCAAAGCGGGACGGGGCACCGGGGAGCTGTTTTTT. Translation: CATKAGRGTGELFF.